This is a list of T cell receptor beta chains from one sample in a study of CD8 T cells in ankylosing spondylitis. TCRdb independently ran MiXCR on the 5' RACE reads; one entry per CDR3 protein. In the table there are over 400,000 distinct CDR3 sequences, 25% to 30% of which are singletons. The specimen sequenced was blood, either unsorted or a sorted T cell fraction (not recorded which). The receptors were gathered from a male donor with ankylosing spondylitis. Both conserved end residues are part of each CDR3. A D gene is named only where the DNA matches it firmly. Size values are once, few and many counts, or a class for expanded clones, and some rows have none.

abundance	v_gene	d_gene	j_gene	CDR3nt	CDR3aa
NA	TRBV5-1	NA	TRBJ2-2	TGCGCCAGCAGCCGGTACGGAGCTGACACCGGGGAGCTGTTTTTT	CASSRYGADTGELFF
few	TRBV27	NA	TRBJ1-6	TGTGCCAGCAGTTTATTGCGGGGAGGGGCTGGCTCCTATAATTCACCCCTCCACTTT	CASSLLRGGAGSYNSPLHF
NA	TRBV12-3/TRBV12-4	TRBD2	TRBJ2-1	TGTGCCAGCAGTTCCCTAGCGGGAGGGGTCAATGAGCAGTTCTTC	CASSSLAGGVNEQFF
NA	TRBV5-1	TRBD1	TRBJ2-5	TGCGCCAGTTCTAGGTCGACAGGGTCCCAAGAGACCCAGTACTTC	CASSRSTGSQETQYF
few	TRBV19	NA	TRBJ1-4	TGTGCCAGTAGCATGACAGTTGCAACTAATGAAAAACTGTTTTTT	CASSMTVATNEKLFF
NA	TRBV20-1	NA	TRBJ1-5	TGCAGTGCTAGCGACCAGGGGCCCCAGCATTTT	CSASDQGPQHF
few	TRBV28	TRBD1	TRBJ1-1	TGTGCCAGCAGTCCAGGACAGGGAGGTAAATCCGAAGCTTTCTTT	CASSPGQGGKSEAFF
few	TRBV12-3/TRBV12-4	TRBD1	TRBJ1-1	TGTGCCAGCAGCTTGAGAGGGACAGCTCCGAACACTGAAGCTTTCTTT	CASSLRGTAPNTEAFF
NA	TRBV20-1	NA	TRBJ2-2	TGCAGTTCTAGACCCCAGGCCGGGAACACCGGGGAGCTGTTTTTT	CSSRPQAGNTGELFF
NA	TRBV7-9	NA	TRBJ1-1	TGTGCCAGCAGCCTACAGGTTGAAGCTTTCTTT	CASSLQVEAFF
NA	TRBV7-2	NA	TRBJ2-7	TGTGCCAGCAGCTTAGGTGGTCGGGCTGGGGAGCAGTACTTC	CASSLGGRAGEQYF
few	TRBV19	TRBD1	TRBJ1-2	TGTGCCAGTAGCACAGGGGGCGCCGTTTCTGGCTACACCTTC	CASSTGGAVSGYTF
few	TRBV24-1	NA	TRBJ1-5	TGTGCCACCAGTGCCTCCTATTCCGGGCAGCCCCAGCATTTT	CATSASYSGQPQHF
NA	TRBV12-3/TRBV12-4	NA	TRBJ1-5	TGTGCCAGCAGTTTGGTACGGACCGATCAGCCCCAGCATTTT	CASSLVRTDQPQHF
NA	TRBV5-6	TRBD2	TRBJ2-1	TGTGCCAGCAGCTTGGCCCCGGGACTAGACATAAACAATGAGCAGTTCTTC	CASSLAPGLDINNEQFF
NA	TRBV19	NA	TRBJ1-4	TGTGCCAGTAGTACCTCAGGCAGGGGATATGAAAAACTGTTTTTT	CASSTSGRGYEKLFF
NA	TRBV29-1	NA	TRBJ2-7	TGCAGCGTATCTGGTCTAGGGCCCTACGAGCAGTACTTC	CSVSGLGPYEQYF
NA	TRBV10-3	NA	TRBJ2-5	TGTGCCATCAGTGAGTCGGCTGCCGTGAGTAGGGATGAGACCCAGTACTTC	CAISESAAVSRDETQYF
NA	TRBV12-3/TRBV12-4	TRBD2	TRBJ2-3	TGTGCCAGCAGTTTACTCCCTAGCGGGAGCATAACACATACGCAGTATTTT	CASSLLPSGSITHTQYF
NA	TRBV11-2	TRBD1	TRBJ2-7	TGTGCCAGCAGCTTAGGAGGGACAGGGGTACGCTACGAGCAGTACTTC	CASSLGGTGVRYEQYF
few	TRBV5-1	NA	TRBJ1-5	TGCGCCAGCAGCTTGGCCCCACAGGGAGGCAATCAGCCCCAGCATTTT	CASSLAPQGGNQPQHF
NA	TRBV5-1	NA	TRBJ1-4	TGCGCCAGCAGCTTGGACAGCTTCCCCTACGAAAAACTGTTTTTT	CASSLDSFPYEKLFF
NA	TRBV20-1	TRBD2	TRBJ2-7	TGCAGTGCTACACTAGCGGGAGGGCCTTACGAGCAGTACTTC	CSATLAGGPYEQYF
few	TRBV5-1	TRBD2	TRBJ2-1	TGCGCCAGCAGCTTTTTTGGCGGGCGGGAGAATGAGCAGTTCTTC	CASSFFGGRENEQFF
many	TRBV24-1	TRBD2	TRBJ2-1	TGTGCCACCGCGACTAGCGGAGTCTACAATGAGCAGTTCTTC	CATATSGVYNEQFF
NA	TRBV5-1	TRBD1	TRBJ2-1	TGCGCCAGCAGCGCAACGGGACGGGACAGGACCTACAATGAGCAGTTCTTC	CASSATGRDRTYNEQFF
few	TRBV7-6	TRBD2	TRBJ2-7	TGTGCCAGCAGCGCATATGGACTAGCAAACGAGCAGTACTTC	CASSAYGLANEQYF
many	TRBV5-5	TRBD1	TRBJ1-2	TGTGCCAGCAGGGCGGGACAGGGGGCGTTCGGCTACACCTTC	CASRAGQGAFGYTF
few	TRBV20-1	NA	TRBJ1-2	TGCAGTGCTAGCCCCCGGGGGGACCCTAACTATGGCTACACCTTC	CSASPRGDPNYGYTF
few	TRBV5-1	NA	TRBJ2-5	TGCGCCAGCAGCGAGGGACTTTCGTCGGGATTCCAAGAGACCCAGTACTTC	CASSEGLSSGFQETQYF
NA	TRBV20-1	NA	TRBJ2-5	TGCAGTGCTAGAGATTCTCGGGGAGAAGAGACCCAGTACTTC	CSARDSRGEETQYF
NA	TRBV28	NA	TRBJ1-6	TGTGCCAGCAGTCCGCCAACAGGCCGCAATTCACCCCTCCACTTT	CASSPPTGRNSPLHF
few	TRBV7-8	NA	TRBJ2-1	TGTGCCAGCAGCTTATTGGGGGTTGGAGACAATGAGCAGTTCTTC	CASSLLGVGDNEQFF
NA	TRBV5-6	NA	TRBJ1-1	TGTGCCAGCAGCTTGGGGATGCGGACTGAAGCTTTCTTT	CASSLGMRTEAFF
few	TRBV20-1	TRBD1	TRBJ2-3	TGCAGTGCAGGGACAGGGAAGATCGATACGCAGTATTTT	CSAGTGKIDTQYF
few	TRBV7-9	NA	TRBJ2-1	TGTGCCAGCAGCGTCCCCCGGGACACCGATGAGCAGTTCTTC	CASSVPRDTDEQFF
few	TRBV10-3	TRBD1	TRBJ1-1	TGTGCCATCAGTTCGACAGGGATGAACACTGAAGCTTTCTTT	CAISSTGMNTEAFF
few	TRBV3-1	NA	TRBJ1-2	TGTGCCAGCAGCCAAGGTGAACTGGGACAAGCTAACTATGGCTACACCTTC	CASSQGELGQANYGYTF
few	TRBV10-3	NA	TRBJ1-4	TGTGCCATCAGTCCACGAGGGCTTGGTAATGAAAAACTGTTTTTT	CAISPRGLGNEKLFF
few	TRBV11-2	NA	TRBJ1-2	TGTGCCAGCAGCTTAGAGGGGGGCAGCATCTATGGCTACACCTTC	CASSLEGGSIYGYTF
few	TRBV12-3/TRBV12-4	NA	TRBJ2-1	TGTGCCAGCAAAGGACGGAGGGGGCTAGCTGAGCAGTTCTTC	CASKGRRGLAEQFF
NA	TRBV9	NA	TRBJ2-3	TGTGCCAGCAGCGTACACAGCAGCACAGATACGCAGTATTTT	CASSVHSSTDTQYF
many	TRBV7-9	NA	TRBJ2-5	TGTGCCAGCAGTTTAGTGGAAGAGACCCAGTACTTC	CASSLVEETQYF
NA	TRBV12-3/TRBV12-4	TRBD1	TRBJ1-4	TGTGCCAGCAGTGCGGGGACAGCCGGGAAAGAAAAACTGTTT	CASSAGTAGKEKLF
NA	TRBV29-1	TRBD1	TRBJ1-5	TGCAGCGTGGGGGGACAGAGCAATCAGCCCCAGCATTTT	CSVGGQSNQPQHF
few	TRBV29-1	NA	TRBJ2-1	TGCAGCGTTGAACCTGTCCCACGGGAGTCCTACAATGAGCAGTTCTTC	CSVEPVPRESYNEQFF